One and the same sample provided the 32 T cell receptor beta chains below, sequenced in a study of blood T cell repertoires in COVID-19. Profiling relied on immunoSEQ multiplex PCR, and the TCRdb table lists in-frame clones only, not all of them. Of roughly 400,000 clones in the sample, 75% to 90% are singletons; the top ten hold 0.95% to 1.3%. The sample comprised PBMCs or T cells enriched from blood (not recorded which). All receptors derive from a man aged 25 to 40 who had recovered from COVID-19.

CDR3 DNA sequence: TGTGCCAGCAGCAAGCTCAAGCCAGACAGCATGAACACTGAAGCTTTCTTT. It codes for CASSKLKPDSMNTEAFF. This chain joins TRBV21-1 and TRBJ1-1; the D segment call TRBD1 is taken from the table without a DNA check. TRBV21-1 is deemed a pseudogene. The CDR3 consists of 17 residues.

The gene calls are TRBV18 and TRBJ2-2; unclear D gene. Germline V gene lookup returns CDR1 KGHSH and CDR2 LQKENI. CDR3 length: 15 amino acids. V lost 3 bases and J lost 6, with 14 bases in between. The CDR3 nucleotides read TGTGCCAGCTCACCTGTAGAGGAGCAGTCCGGGGAGCTGTTTTTT. Its protein product is CASSPVEEQSGELFF. Supplemented by reference TRBV18 and TRBJ2-2, the full variable domain reads NAGVMQNPRHLVRRRGQEARLRCSPMKGHSHVYWYRQLPEEGLKFMVYLQKENIIDESGMPKERFSAEFPKEGPSILRIQQVVRGDSAAYFCASSPVEEQSGELFFGEGSRLTVL.

This clone was recorded only once. The chain recombines TRBV6-1 with TRBJ2-7; 7 positions agree with TRBD1. There are 15 residues in the CDR3. The junction had 9 bases not matched to a gene; V was cut back by 3 bases and J by 4 bases. Germline V gene lookup returns CDR1 MNHNS and CDR2 SASEGT. The CDR3 DNA reads TGTGCCAGCAGTGATATAGGCAGGGGGTCGTACGAGCAGTACTTC. The encoded protein is CASSDIGRGSYEQYF.

Only a few counts were recorded for this clone. V and J are TRBV28 and TRBJ1-2, with TRBD1 matching 7 bases. The CDR3 has 12 amino acids. The germline gives CDR1 MDHEN, CDR2 SYDVKM. CDR3 sequence: CCTGQPNYGYTF. DNA of the CDR3: TGTTGCACGGGACAGCCAAACTATGGCTACACCTTC.

The sample holds a few counts of this clone. This chain connects TRBV18 to TRBJ2-7; tentative D call: TRBD2 (5 bases). V lost 2 bases, J lost 12 bases, and 17 bases lay in between. The V gene's germline CDR1 is KGHSH and CDR2 LQKENI. This CDR3 spans 13 amino acids. CDR3 loop: CASSPDRTRRLYF. The CDR3 nucleotides read TGTGCCAGCTCACCAGATAGGACTCGACGTCTGTACTTC.

This chain connects TRBV6-4 to TRBJ2-1; TRBD2 matches 11 bases. CDR1 is MRHNA and CDR2 is SNTAGT in the germline V gene. V dropped 0 bases and J dropped 13; count of bases not matched to a gene: 8. This CDR3 region has 15 residues. The chain's CDR3 is CASSDSTSGKEFQFF. The CDR3 DNA reads TGTGCCAGCAGTGACTCGACTAGCGGGAAAGAATTTCAGTTCTTC.

This clone was observed a handful of times. This chain uses TRBV5-1 with TRBJ1-3; the D is unclear. There are 16 residues in the CDR3. The V and J ends lost 4 bases and 0 bases respectively, with 14 bases between them. CDR1 SGHRS and CDR2 YFSETQ come from the germline V gene. CDR3 bases: TGCGCCAGCAGCATTGGGCCCGGTACCTCTGGAAACACCATATATTTT. Its translation: CASSIGPGTSGNTIYF. Filled out from reference TRBV5-1 and TRBJ1-3, the complete variable domain reads KAGVTQTPRYLIKTRGQQVTLSCSPISGHRSVSWYQQTPGQGLQFLFEYFSETQRNKGNFPGRFSGRQFSNSRSEMNVSTLELGDSALYLCASSIGPGTSGNTIYFGEGSWLTVV.

The genes are TRBV4-1 and TRBJ2-2; 7 bases map to TRBD2. Germline V gives CDR1 MGHRA, CDR2 YSYEKL. V trimming: 8 bases; J trimming: 0 bases; junction bases outside the gene matches: 6. The CDR3 runs 15 residues. CDR3 residues: CASGGDSSNTGELFF. The CDR3 DNA follows: TGCGCCAGCGGGGGGGACTCGTCGAACACCGGGGAGCTGTTTTTT.

The V and J genes are TRBV10-2 and TRBJ1-2; weak D call: TRBD1 (6 bases). This CDR3 comprises 12 residues. CDR1 is WSHSY and CDR2 is SAAADI in the germline V gene. The V and J ends lost 3 bases and 5 bases respectively, with 7 bases between them. The CDR3 DNA reads as TGCGCCAGCAGTGACACAGGGTATGGCTACACCTTC. Amino acids: CASSDTGYGYTF.

This clone was detected only once. The chain recombines TRBV6-6 with TRBJ1-1; 7 positions match TRBD1. V dropped 5 bases and J dropped 2; count of bases not matched to a gene: 5. Germline V gene sequence: CDR1 MNHNY, CDR2 SVGAGI (reference sequence). The CDR3 has 14 residues. CDR3 coding DNA: TGTGCCAGCAGTGGGGGACAGAGCAACACTGAAGCTTTCTTT. Its translation is CASSGGQSNTEAFF.

The CDR3 protein is CASSFFRAGTGLTGELFF. The DNA of the CDR3 is TGTGCCAGCAGTTTTTTCCGGGCCGGGACAGGGCTGACCGGGGAGCTGTTTTTT. This chain joins TRBV27 and TRBJ2-2, with TRBD1 matching 9 bases. CDR3 length equals 18 residues. Germline CDR1 and CDR2: MNHEY and SMNVEV (reference sequence). Trimming took 3 bases from V and 5 from J; bases not matched to a gene: 13.

This clone was observed once. This chain joins TRBV4-1 and TRBJ2-7; 10 bases line up with TRBD2. Germline-derived CDR1 and CDR2 are MGHRA and YSYEKL. Germline trimming cut 0 bases from V and 4 bases from J; bases unmatched to any gene: 3. The CDR3 is 15 residues long. This CDR3 is CASSQETSGSYEQYF. DNA of the CDR3: TGCGCCAGCAGCCAAGAGACTAGCGGGTCATACGAGCAGTACTTC.

This clone occurred a few times. This chain joins TRBV6-2 or TRBV6-3 and TRBJ2-3, with a weak D call TRBD2 (6 bases). Germline V gene sequence: CDR1 MNHEY, CDR2 SVGEGT. Trimming left V 5 bases short and J 7 bases short, with 22 bases between. The CDR3 totals 16 residues. This CDR3 reads CASSTEATGATNTQYF. The CDR3 DNA is TGTGCCAGCAGTACGGAAGCAACGGGAGCAACCAATACGCAGTATTTT.

The chain couples TRBV27 to TRBJ1-1; tentatively, D is TRBD1 (5 bases). CDR3 length: 13 amino acids. Germline CDR1 reads MNHEY; CDR2 reads SMNVEV (reference sequence). With 6 bases removed from V and 4 bases from J, the gap between germline ends came to 12 bases. This CDR3 reads CASSGRGGTEAFF. The CDR3 coding sequence is TGTGCCAGCAGCGGAAGGGGTGGCACTGAAGCTTTCTTT.

This CDR3 is CASSELAGGEDTQYF. The DNA of the CDR3 is TGTGCCAGCAGCGAACTAGCGGGGGGAGAAGATACGCAGTATTTT. The chain employs TRBV5-5 and TRBJ2-3; 12 positions agree with TRBD2. J was trimmed by 5 bases and V by 4 bases; bases with no gene match: 5. Germline values: CDR1 SGHKS, CDR2 YYEKEE (reference sequence). The CDR3 contains 15 residues.

As for this clone: At one end, the junction sequence differs from germline, possibly due to a read error. The J gene is TRBJ2-3, the V gene TRBV15, with 7 bases aligning to TRBD2. This CDR3 has 16 amino acids. In germline, CDR1 is LNHNV, CDR2 YYDKDF (reference sequence). The CDR3 loop reads CATRRVGGGFTDTQYF. DNA of the CDR3: TGTGCCACCAGGAGAGTTGGGGGGGGATTCACAGATACGCAGTATTTT.

This sequence joins TRBV3-1 (or the pseudogene TRBV3-2) and TRBJ2-1, with 12 bases identical to TRBD2. The J segment lost 6 bases and the V segment lost 3 bases, leaving 9 bases of the junction unmatched. This CDR3 comprises 17 residues. Germline lookup yields CDR1 LGHDT and CDR2 YNNKEL (reference sequence). In nucleotides, the CDR3 is TGTGCCAGCAGCCAGTGGGCTAGCGGGAGGGTAGTCAATGAGCAGTTCTTC. It codes for CASSQWASGRVVNEQFF.

The rearrangement joins TRBV5-1 to TRBJ1-2, with D possibly TRBD1 on 6 matching bases. V was shortened by 3 bases and J by 3 bases, with 12 bases between the two germline ends. Germline V CDR1 and CDR2: SGHRS, YFSETQ. CDR3 length: 14 amino acids. CDR3 sequence: CASSSAGADYGYTF. The CDR3 DNA reads TGCGCCAGCAGCTCGGCAGGGGCGGACTATGGCTACACCTTC.

J is TRBJ1-3 and V is TRBV5-1; D ambiguous. The germline V and J ends were trimmed by 3 bases and 6 bases, with 13 bases remaining between them. Germline V lookup: CDR1 SGHRS, CDR2 YFSETQ. There are 14 residues in the CDR3. The CDR3 region has the DNA TGCGCCAGCAGCTGGGGAGGACTGGAAAACACCATATATTTT. Translated, it gives CASSWGGLENTIYF.

The genes are TRBV6-1 and TRBJ2-7, with D tentatively TRBD2 (7 bases). V shed 2 bases and J shed 6 bases, with 17 bases lying between them. The CDR3 runs to 15 residues. CDR1 MNHNS and CDR2 SASEGT come from the germline V gene. For the CDR3, the DNA is TGTGCCAGCAGTGAACAAGGGGGGAGGGCCGGCGAGCAGTACTTC. Amino acid sequence: CASSEQGGRAGEQYF.

V and J are TRBV7-9 and TRBJ2-2; 7 bases line up with TRBD1. Germline trimming cut 6 bases from V and 6 bases from J; bases unmatched to any gene: 10. The CDR3 covers 15 residues. Looked up from germline, CDR1 is SEHNR and CDR2 is FQNEAQ (reference sequence). CDR3 in amino acids: CASSYGQVVSGELFF. The CDR3 coding sequence is TGTGCCAGCAGTTACGGACAGGTCGTTTCCGGGGAGCTGTTTTTT. Full variable domain (missing parts from reference TRBV7-9 and TRBJ2-2): DTGVSQNPRHKITKRGQNVTFRCDPISEHNRLYWYRQTLGQGPEFLTYFQNEAQLEKSRLLSDRFSAERPKGSFSTLEIQRTEQGDSAMYLCASSYGQVVSGELFFGEGSRLTVL.

This chain uses TRBV28 with TRBJ1-2, with 10 bases identical to TRBD1. The ends lost 5 bases at V and 4 bases at J; junction bases unmatched: 13. The CDR3 sequence is 17 residues long. Looked up from germline, CDR1 is MDHEN and CDR2 is SYDVKM. The CDR3 DNA reads as TGTGCCAGCAGTGCCGGACAGGGGGTGGACTTCGGCTATGGCTACACCTTC. Translation: CASSAGQGVDFGYGYTF.

V and J are TRBV18 and TRBJ2-5; the D is unclear. Trimming cost V 3 bases and J 7 bases, with 12 bases left between them. The CDR3 covers 13 residues. Germline V gene sequence: CDR1 KGHSH, CDR2 LQKENI. CDR3 residues: CASSPAPQRTQYF. The CDR3 region has the DNA TGTGCCAGCTCACCCGCGCCTCAAAGGACCCAGTACTTC.

J is TRBJ2-2 and V is TRBV11-1; 7 positions match TRBD1. This CDR3 comprises 14 residues. Germline trimming cut 4 bases from V and 4 bases from J; bases unmatched to any gene: 3. The germline V gene has CDR1 SGHAT and CDR2 FQDESV (reference sequence). The CDR3 sequence: CASSSTGSTGELFF. CDR3 sequence (DNA): TGTGCCAGCAGCTCGACAGGGTCCACCGGGGAGCTGTTTTTT.

V gene TRBV12-5 combines with J gene TRBJ2-7; D unclear. CDR1 LGHNT and CDR2 FRNRAP come from the germline V gene. The V end lost 1 base, the J end lost 4 bases, and 8 bases lay between the germline ends. This CDR3 has 13 amino acids. The CDR3 DNA reads as TGTGCTAGTGGTTTGGCCGACAAGTACGAGCAGTACTTC. Its translation: CASGLADKYEQYF.

This chain uses TRBV7-2 with TRBJ2-2, with D possibly being TRBD1 (6 bases). This CDR3 contains 15 residues. Germline V CDR1 and CDR2: SGHTA, FQGNSA. Trimming left V 5 bases short and J 3 bases short, with 13 bases between. CDR3 coding DNA: TGTGCCAGCAGCAAACGGACAGCCGACACCGGGGAGCTGTTTTTT. It yields the protein CASSKRTADTGELFF. Variable domain in full (rest from reference TRBV7-2 and TRBJ2-2): GAGVSQSPSNKVTEKGKDVELRCDPISGHTALYWYRQSLGQGLEFLIYFQGNSAPDKSGLPSDRFSAERTGGSVSTLTIQRTQQEDSAVYLCASSKRTADTGELFFGEGSRLTVL.

For this clone: This sample also contains other DNA sequences that code for the same CDR3. This chain joins TRBV4-2 and TRBJ1-5, with TRBD1 as a possible D gene (5 bases). The CDR3 sequence is 15 residues long. Trimming pared 0 bases from V and 4 bases from J, leaving 10 bases between. The germline CDR1 and CDR2 sequences are LGHNA and YNFKEQ. DNA for the CDR3: TGTGCCAGCAGCCAAGACAGGGTCGGGAATCAGCCCCAGCATTTT. It encodes CASSQDRVGNQPQHF.

The chain uses TRBV29-1 and TRBJ2-3; tentative D call: TRBD2 (6 bases). Germline CDR1 reads SQVTM; CDR2 reads ANQGSEA. CDR3 length: 15 residues. Trimming stripped 6 bases from V and 2 bases from J, with 18 bases between. DNA for the CDR3: TGCAGCGTGTGTGGGGGACTCCGATACACAGATACGCAGTATTTT. This sequence encodes CSVCGGLRYTDTQYF.

The rearrangement links TRBV7-9 to TRBJ1-4; D gene ambiguous. The CDR3 is 14 amino acids. Trimming cost V 0 bases and J 3 bases, with 5 bases left between them. Germline values: CDR1 SEHNR, CDR2 FQNEAQ (reference sequence). The CDR3 here is CASSLAPANEKLFF. For the CDR3, the DNA is TGTGCCAGCAGCTTAGCGCCAGCTAATGAAAAACTGTTTTTT.

The chain couples TRBV11-2 to TRBJ1-1; D remains unclear. Germline assignment: CDR1 SGHAT and CDR2 FQNNGV. The CDR3 contains 14 residues. Between the trimmed V and J ends, which lost 1 base and 1 base, there was a span of 7 bases. The CDR3 coding sequence is TGTGCCAGCAGCTTAGCGGAGGGGAACACTGAAGCTTTCTTT. The encoded protein is CASSLAEGNTEAFF.

The chain recombines TRBV28 with TRBJ2-7; D possibly corresponds to TRBD2 (5 bases). The CDR3 has 15 residues. V dropped 7 bases and J dropped 12 bases, with 28 bases sitting between them. Per germline, CDR1 MDHEN and CDR2 SYDVKM. In nucleotides, the CDR3 is TGTGCCAGCACTAATCAAGCCGGGCAGGACTTGAATTGGTACTTC. Translation gives CASTNQAGQDLNWYF.

V and J are TRBV20-1 and TRBJ1-2; TRBD1 matches at 8 bases. CDR3 length: 11 amino acids. V trimming: 6 bases; J trimming: 6 bases; junction bases outside the gene matches: 3. Germline CDR1 reads DFQATT; CDR2 reads SNEGSKA (reference sequence). CDR3 bases: TGCAGTGCAAAGACAGGGGATGGCTACACCTTC. It specifies CSAKTGDGYTF.